This T cell receptor beta chain was recovered during a study of blood T cells in healthy people across ages. Broader study findings: Estimates of diversity drawn from one million T cells were considered underestimates.

Sample-barcoded 5' priming and a J-beta primer mix drove a second PCR of about 7 to 11 cycles. TCRdb independently ran MiXCR on the 5' RACE reads; one entry per CDR3 protein. The sample contains about 900,000 distinct CDR3 sequences, approximately 67% of which appear only once. This clonotype has a single count. The antigen is undetermined. Germline lookup yields CDR1 LGHNA and CDR2 YSLEER. Unmatched junction bases numbered 1, after V lost 0 bases and J lost 2 bases. CDR3 length: 14 residues. The sample was blood. This clonotype was obtained from a man aged 25-45 years in good health. The V and J genes are TRBV4-3 and TRBJ2-7, with 7 nucleotides matching TRBD1. CDR3 nucleotide sequence: TGCGCCAGCAGCCAAGATACAGGGGCCTACGAGCAGTACTTC. This encodes CASSQDTGAYEQYF.